This T cell receptor beta chain emerged from a study of blood T cell repertoires in COVID-19. Germline lookup yields CDR1 SGHKS and CDR2 YYEKEE (reference sequence). V lost 4 bases and J 4 bases, leaving 11 bases between the germline ends. This CDR3 has 13 residues. The assay was immunoSEQ multiplex PCR, and TCRdb's table has in-frame clones only and misses some. The data hold approximately 440,000 clones, with around 90% observed a single time. For recovered donors of Cohort 3, there were two negative PCRs, clearance, or symptom resolution. The sequenced sample consisted of PBMCs or T cells enriched from blood (not recorded which). The rearrangement uses TRBV5-5 and TRBJ1-1; D is ambiguous. The sequence derives from a man younger than 35 who had recovered from COVID-19. The CDR3 region is CASSRRGTTEAFF. The CDR3 nucleotides are TGTGCCAGCAGCCGTCGGGGTACCACTGAAGCTTTCTTT.